This TCR beta chain was sequenced in a study of blood T cells in healthy people across ages. This clonotype was seen ten or more times. Its antigen is as yet unknown. The second PCR ran roughly 6 to 11 cycles with a sample-barcoded 5' primer and J-beta primers. Each cDNA molecule received a tag from a template-switch adaptor that had 12 random nucleotides. MiXCR, applied by TCRdb to the 5' RACE reads, yields one record per CDR3 protein. The sample includes around 870,000 distinct CDR3 sequences, under 30% of them seen just once. Points from the study as a whole: The diversity estimates, figures obtained from one million T cells, were considered underestimates.

Peripheral blood samples of 7.5 to 10 milliliters were drawn from each donor. The CDR3 extends over 17 amino acids. Germline V gene data show CDR1 as MNHEY and CDR2 as SVGAGI. V was clipped by 0 bases and J by 5 bases, with 20 bases between them. Source material: blood. The receptor was derived from a woman of 80 years or more in good health. This chain joins TRBV6-5 and TRBJ2-7; no definite D call. CDR3: CASSYSVGSVGSHEQYF. In DNA form, the CDR3 reads TGTGCCAGCAGTTACTCGGTAGGGTCAGTCGGTAGCCACGAGCAGTACTTC.